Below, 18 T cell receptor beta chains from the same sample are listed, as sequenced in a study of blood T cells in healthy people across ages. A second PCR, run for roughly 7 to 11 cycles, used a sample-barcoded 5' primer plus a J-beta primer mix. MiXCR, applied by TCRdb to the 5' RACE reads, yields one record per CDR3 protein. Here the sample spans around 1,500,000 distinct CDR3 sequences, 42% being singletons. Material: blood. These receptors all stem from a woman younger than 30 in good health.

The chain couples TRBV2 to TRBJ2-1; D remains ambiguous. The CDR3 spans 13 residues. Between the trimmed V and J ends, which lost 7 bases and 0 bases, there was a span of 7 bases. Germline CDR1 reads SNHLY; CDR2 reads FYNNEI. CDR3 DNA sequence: TGTGCCAGCATTGCAGACTCCTACAATGAGCAGTTCTTC. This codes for CASIADSYNEQFF.

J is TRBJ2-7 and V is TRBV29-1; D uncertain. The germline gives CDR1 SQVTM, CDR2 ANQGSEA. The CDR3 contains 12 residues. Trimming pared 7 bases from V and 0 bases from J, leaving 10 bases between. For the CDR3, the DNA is TGCAGCGCATCGGAAAGCTCCTACGAGCAGTACTTC. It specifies CSASESSYEQYF.

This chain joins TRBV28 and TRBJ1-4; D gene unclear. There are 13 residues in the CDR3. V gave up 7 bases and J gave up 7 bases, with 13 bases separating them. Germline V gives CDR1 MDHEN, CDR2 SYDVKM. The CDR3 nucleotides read TGTGCCAGCACCCCTCAGGATGTTGAAAAACTGTTTTTT. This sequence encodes CASTPQDVEKLFF. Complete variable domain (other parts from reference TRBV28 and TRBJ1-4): DVKVTQSSRYLVKRTGEKVFLECVQDMDHENMFWYRQDPGLGLRLIYFSYDVKMKEKGDIPEGYSVSREKKERFSLILESASTNQTSMYLCASTPQDVEKLFFGSGTQLSVL.

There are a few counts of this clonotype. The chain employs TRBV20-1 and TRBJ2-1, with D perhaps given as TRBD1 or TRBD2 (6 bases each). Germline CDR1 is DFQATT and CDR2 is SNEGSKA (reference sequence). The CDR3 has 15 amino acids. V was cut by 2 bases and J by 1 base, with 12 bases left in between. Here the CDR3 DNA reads TGCAGTGCTAGACCGGGGGCCGGGTCCTACAATGAGCAGTTCTTC. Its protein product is CSARPGAGSYNEQFF.

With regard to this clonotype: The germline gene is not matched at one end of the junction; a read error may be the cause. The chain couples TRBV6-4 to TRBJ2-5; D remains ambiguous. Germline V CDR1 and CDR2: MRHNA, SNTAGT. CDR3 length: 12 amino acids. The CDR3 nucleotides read TGTGCCAACAGTGACTCCAGCTTGGGGCAGTACTTC. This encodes CANSDSSLGQYF.

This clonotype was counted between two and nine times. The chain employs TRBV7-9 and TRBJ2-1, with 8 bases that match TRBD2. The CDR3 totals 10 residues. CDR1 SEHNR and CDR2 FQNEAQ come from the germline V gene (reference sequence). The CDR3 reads CISGGAEQFF. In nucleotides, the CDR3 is TGTATCAGCGGGGGAGCCGAGCAGTTCTTC.

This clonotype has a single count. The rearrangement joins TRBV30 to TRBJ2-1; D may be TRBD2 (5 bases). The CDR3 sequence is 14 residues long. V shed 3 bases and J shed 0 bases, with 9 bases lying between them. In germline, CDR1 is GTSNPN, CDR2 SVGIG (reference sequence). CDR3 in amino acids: CAWSRGFSYNEQFF. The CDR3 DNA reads TGTGCCTGGAGCCGGGGTTTCTCCTACAATGAGCAGTTCTTC.

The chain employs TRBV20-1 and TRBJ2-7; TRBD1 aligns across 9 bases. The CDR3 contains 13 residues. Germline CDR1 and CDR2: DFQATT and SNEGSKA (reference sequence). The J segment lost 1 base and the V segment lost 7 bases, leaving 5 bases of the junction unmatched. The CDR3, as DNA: TGCAGTGACGAGGGACAGGGTTCCTACGAGCAGTACTTC. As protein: CSDEGQGSYEQYF.

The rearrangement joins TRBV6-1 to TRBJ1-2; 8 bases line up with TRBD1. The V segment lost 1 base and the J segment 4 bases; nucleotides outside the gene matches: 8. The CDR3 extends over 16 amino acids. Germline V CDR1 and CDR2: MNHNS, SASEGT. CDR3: CASSEDRGSRSYGYTF. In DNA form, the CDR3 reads TGTGCCAGCAGTGAAGACAGGGGGAGTCGTAGCTATGGCTACACCTTC.

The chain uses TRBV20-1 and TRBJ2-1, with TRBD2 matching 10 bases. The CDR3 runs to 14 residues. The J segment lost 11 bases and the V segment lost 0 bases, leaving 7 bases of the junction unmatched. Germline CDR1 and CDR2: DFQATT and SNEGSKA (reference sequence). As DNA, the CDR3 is TGCAGTGCTAGAGATAGCCTAGCGGGGGATAAGCAGTTCTTC. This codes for CSARDSLAGDKQFF.

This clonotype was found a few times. The CDR3 bases are TGTGCCAGCAGTTTACGTATCGGAAATGCCGGGGAGCTGTTTTTT. Its protein product is CASSLRIGNAGELFF. The gene calls are TRBV27 and TRBJ2-2; D gene unclear. In germline, CDR1 is MNHEY, CDR2 SMNVEV (reference sequence). The CDR3 loop spans 15 amino acids. V was clipped by 2 bases and J by 6 bases, with 13 bases between them.

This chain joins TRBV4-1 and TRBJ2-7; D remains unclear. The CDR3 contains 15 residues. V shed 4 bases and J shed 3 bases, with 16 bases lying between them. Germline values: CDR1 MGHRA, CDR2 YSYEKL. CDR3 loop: CASSPRRNANYEQYF. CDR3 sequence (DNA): TGCGCCAGCAGCCCACGTCGGAACGCTAACTACGAGCAGTACTTC.

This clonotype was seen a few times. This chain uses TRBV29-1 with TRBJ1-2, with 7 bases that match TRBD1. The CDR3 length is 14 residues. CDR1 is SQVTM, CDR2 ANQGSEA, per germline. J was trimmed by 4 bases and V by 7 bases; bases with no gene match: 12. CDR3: CSADRERSGYGYTF. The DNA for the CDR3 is TGCAGCGCCGACAGGGAGCGATCGGGCTATGGCTACACCTTC. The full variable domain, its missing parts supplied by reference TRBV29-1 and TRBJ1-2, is SAVISQKPSRDICQRGTSLTIQCQVDSQVTMMFWYRQQPGQSLTLIATANQGSEATYESGFVIDKFPISRPNLTFSTLTVSNMSPEDSSIYLCSADRERSGYGYTFGSGTRLTVV.

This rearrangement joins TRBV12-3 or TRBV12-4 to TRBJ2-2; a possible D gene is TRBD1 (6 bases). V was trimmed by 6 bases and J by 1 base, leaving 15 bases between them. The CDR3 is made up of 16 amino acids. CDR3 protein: CASSPETGRNTGELFF. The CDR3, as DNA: TGTGCCAGCAGCCCCGAAACAGGGAGGAACACCGGGGAGCTGTTTTTT.

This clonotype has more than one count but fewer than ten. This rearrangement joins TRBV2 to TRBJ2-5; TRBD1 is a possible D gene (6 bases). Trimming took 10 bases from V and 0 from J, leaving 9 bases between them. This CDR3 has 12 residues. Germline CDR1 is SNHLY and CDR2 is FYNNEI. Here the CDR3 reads CAKGDNQETQYF. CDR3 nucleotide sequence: TGTGCCAAAGGGGACAACCAAGAGACCCAGTACTTC.

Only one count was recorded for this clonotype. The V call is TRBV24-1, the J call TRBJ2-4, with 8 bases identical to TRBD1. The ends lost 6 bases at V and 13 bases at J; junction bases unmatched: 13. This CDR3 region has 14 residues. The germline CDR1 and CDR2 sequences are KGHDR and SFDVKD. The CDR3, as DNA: TGTGCCACCAGTACAGGGGGGACCTACAATGAGCAGTACTTC. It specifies CATSTGGTYNEQYF.

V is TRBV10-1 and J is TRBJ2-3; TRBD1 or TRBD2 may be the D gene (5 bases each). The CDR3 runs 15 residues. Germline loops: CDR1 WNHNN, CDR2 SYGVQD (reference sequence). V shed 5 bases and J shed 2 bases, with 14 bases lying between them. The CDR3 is CASSQDGTYTDTQYF. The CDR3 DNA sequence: TGCGCCAGCAGTCAAGACGGGACCTACACAGATACGCAGTATTTT.

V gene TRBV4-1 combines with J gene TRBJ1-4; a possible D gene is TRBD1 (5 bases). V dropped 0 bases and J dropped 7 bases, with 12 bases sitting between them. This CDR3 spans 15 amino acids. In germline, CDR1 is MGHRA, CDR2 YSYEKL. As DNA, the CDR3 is TGCGCCAGCAGCCAAGATGCGGCCGACAGTGAAAAACTGTTTTTT. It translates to CASSQDAADSEKLFF.